Described below is a single T cell receptor beta chain sequence and its context. The antigen is not known. The source of the sample is a study of cytomegalovirus exposure and HLA in healthy donors. Study background: Roughly 77 million unique TCRs from HLA-typed donors made up an early data release.

Study findings and constraints: Cytomegalovirus status was reportedly diagnosed by the classifier with high sensitivity and specificity.

V was pared by 3 bases and J by 5 bases, with 8 bases of the junction left unmatched. The V gene's germline CDR1 is SGHTA and CDR2 FQGTGA. The CDR3 length is 16 residues. This PCR relied on a set of 60 Vbeta primers and 13 Jbeta primers. Assay: immunoSEQ multiplex PCR; the TCRdb copy retains only in-frame clones and omits some. Here the sample spans approximately 150,000 clones, over 60% being singletons. This TCR derives from a woman younger than 45 in good health and CMV-seronegative. The V and J genes are TRBV7-3 and TRBJ1-4; 8 bases agree with TRBD1. Sample: PBMCs. CDR3 bases: TGTGCCAGCAGCTTCTCGGGGACAGGACGAAATGAAAAACTGTTTTTT. Translating it yields CASSFSGTGRNEKLFF.